This entry lists 18 T cell receptor beta chains sequenced from one sample in a study of blood T cell repertoires in COVID-19 (dated by TCRdb to 2020 to 2022). The library relied on the immunoSEQ multiplex PCR assay. Entries here come from immuneACCESS through TCRdb and include only in-frame sequences with V and J called. Some clones fail to appear in such tables; in the studies checked, an unresolved V gene covers under half of the shortfall, and the cause of the remainder is unknown. The sample has roughly 190,000 clones on record, 80% of them singletons. 6.9% of the sample rests with the top ten. Sequenced input: peripheral blood. These receptors were obtained from a man between 60 and 70 years old with acute or convalescent COVID-19.

The chain couples TRBV10-3 to TRBJ1-6; 10 positions agree with TRBD1. The ends lost 10 bases at V and 8 bases at J; junction bases unmatched: 5. From germline, CDR1 is ENHRY and CDR2 SYGVKD. CDR3 size: 13 residues. CDR3 protein: CATAGTGDSPLHF. CDR3 sequence (DNA): TGTGCCACCGCCGGGACAGGGGATTCACCCCTCCACTTT.

The chain has TRBV23-1 and TRBJ1-5; D is unclear. TRBV23-1 is an ORF; its function is uncertain. CDR3 length: 15 amino acids. V shed 2 bases and J shed 4 bases, with 12 bases lying between them. The CDR3: CASSQETPGNQPQHF. The CDR3 nucleotides read TGCGCCAGCAGTCAAGAGACACCTGGGAATCAGCCCCAGCATTTT.

This clone was counted between two and nine times. This chain joins TRBV27 and TRBJ1-4, with 9 bases matching TRBD1. This CDR3 has 15 amino acids. The germline CDR1 and CDR2 sequences are MNHEY and SMNVEV (reference sequence). The trim removed 4 bases at V and 7 bases at J, leaving 7 bases unmatched. CDR3 region: CASSSTQGASEKLFF. CDR3 in DNA: TGTGCCAGCAGTTCGACACAGGGGGCAAGTGAAAAACTGTTTTTT.

This chain connects TRBV9 to TRBJ2-7; D might be TRBD2 (5 bases). The CDR3 is 17 residues long. Per germline, CDR1 SGDLS and CDR2 YYNGEE. The V gene lost 0 bases and the J gene lost 1 base, with 17 bases spanning the gap. CDR3 sequence: CASSVASGSGTSYEQYF. In DNA form, the CDR3 reads TGTGCCAGCAGCGTAGCTTCGGGGAGCGGTACTTCCTACGAGCAGTACTTC.

The chain is built from TRBV6-2 or TRBV6-3 and TRBJ1-4; TRBD1 might be the D (5 bases). Trimming left V 6 bases short and J 8 bases short, with 13 bases between. From germline, CDR1 is MNHEY and CDR2 SVGEGT. This CDR3 has 13 amino acids. Written as DNA, the CDR3 is TGTGCCAGCAGCTCAGGCCGGGGGGAAAAACTGTTTTTT. Protein product: CASSSGRGEKLFF.

This clone was picked up many times. The chain joins TRBV4-3 to TRBJ2-3, with D tentatively TRBD2 (5 bases). Germline V lookup: CDR1 LGHNA, CDR2 YSLEER. The CDR3 contains 16 residues. The V end was cut by 0 bases, the J end by 4 bases, with 14 bases between. The CDR3 DNA is TGCGCCAGCAGCCAAGATCCCGGGGATGGGGCAGATACGCAGTATTTT. This encodes CASSQDPGDGADTQYF.

The rearrangement links TRBV9 to TRBJ1-6; 10 bases match TRBD1. The CDR3 contains 16 residues. J lost 8 bases, V lost 0 bases, and 5 bases had no gene match. The germline V gene encodes CDR1 SGDLS and CDR2 YYNGEE. CDR3 nucleotides: TGTGCCAGCAGCGTAGCGTGGGACAGGGGAGATTCACCCCTCCACTTT. Residues: CASSVAWDRGDSPLHF.

The V and J genes are TRBV25-1 and TRBJ2-3; the D gene is possibly TRBD2 (6 bases). CDR3 length equals 16 residues. Germline CDR1 reads MGHDK; CDR2 reads SYGVNS. Trimming shortened V by 5 bases and J by 0 bases, and 15 bases separated the two germline ends. The CDR3 sequence: CASSSSSEISTDTQYF. CDR3 in DNA: TGTGCCAGCAGTTCCTCTAGCGAGATTAGCACAGATACGCAGTATTTT.

The chain couples TRBV29-1 to TRBJ2-1, with 10 bases lining up with TRBD2. The CDR3 consists of 14 residues. Germline V gene lookup returns CDR1 SQVTM and CDR2 ANQGSEA. V gave up 7 bases and J gave up 8 bases; unmatched junction bases: 11. DNA of the CDR3: TGCAGCGCATCATCCGGGACTAGCGTCCATGAGCAGTTCTTC. This codes for CSASSGTSVHEQFF.

The J gene is TRBJ2-3, the V gene TRBV23-1; D might be TRBD2 (6 bases). TRBV23-1 is filed as an ORF, its function uncertain. The CDR3 consists of 16 residues. The V end lost 1 base, the J end lost 0 bases, and 11 bases lay between the germline ends. The CDR3 protein is CASSQYETRSTDTQYF. The DNA of the CDR3 is TGCGCCAGCAGTCAATACGAGACTAGGAGCACAGATACGCAGTATTTT.

V and J are TRBV6-5 and TRBJ2-7; D is possibly TRBD1 (6 bases). This CDR3 contains 13 residues. V shed 7 bases and J shed 5 bases, with 15 bases lying between them. From germline, CDR1 is MNHEY and CDR2 SVGAGI. CDR3 in DNA: TGTGCCAGCAAGAGGGCAGGGGCCCACGAGCAGTACTTC. It translates to CASKRAGAHEQYF.

The J gene is TRBJ1-2, the V gene TRBV6-6; D perhaps matches TRBD1 (5 bases). This CDR3 has 14 amino acids. Trimming took 0 bases from V and 3 from J, leaving 8 bases between them. Germline V CDR1 and CDR2: MNHNY, SVGAGI (reference sequence). In DNA form, the CDR3 reads TGTGCCAGCAGTTACTCTGGGGCAGACTATGGCTACACCTTC. Its protein product is CASSYSGADYGYTF.

A single count supports this clone. The V and J genes are TRBV5-1 and TRBJ2-1; weak D call: TRBD2 (6 bases). CDR1 SGHRS and CDR2 YFSETQ come from the germline V gene. This CDR3 has 14 residues. The ends were cut back, 1 base at V and 4 bases at J, with 9 bases in the middle. CDR3: CASSLTSSYNEQFF. CDR3 DNA sequence: TGCGCCAGCAGCTTGACTAGCTCTTACAATGAGCAGTTCTTC.

This clone showed up just a few times. The V and J genes are TRBV3-1 (or the pseudogene TRBV3-2) and TRBJ1-5; D might be TRBD1 (5 bases). The germline V gene encodes CDR1 LGHDT and CDR2 YNNKEL (reference sequence). The V end was cut by 3 bases, the J end by 7 bases, with 19 bases between. The CDR3 has 16 amino acids. CDR3 DNA sequence: TGTGCCAGCAGCCAGGGAAGCCAGGGTCTTGGCCAGCCCCAGCATTTT. Protein sequence: CASSQGSQGLGQPQHF.

The sample holds one count of this clone. CDR3 region: CASSPTQASSYNSPLHF. The CDR3 region has the DNA TGTGCCAGCAGCCCGACACAGGCTAGCTCCTATAATTCACCCCTCCACTTT. V gene TRBV7-8 combines with J gene TRBJ1-6, with D tentatively TRBD1 (5 bases). There are 17 residues in the CDR3. Trimming removed 5 bases at V and 0 bases at J, with 14 bases between. Looked up from germline, CDR1 is SGHVS and CDR2 is FQNEAQ.

This CDR3 is CATSNRTGAYGYTF. The CDR3 DNA sequence: TGTGCCACCAGTAACCGGACAGGGGCCTATGGCTACACCTTC. The chain carries TRBV15 and TRBJ1-2; 9 positions agree with TRBD1. Trimming at V came to 6 bases and at J to 4 bases, leaving 6 bases not matched to a gene. CDR1 and CDR2 (germline): LNHNV, YYDKDF (reference sequence). The CDR3 length is 14 residues.

This clone has a single count. The chain employs TRBV9 and TRBJ2-1, with 15 bases aligning to TRBD2. Germline trimming cut 3 bases from V and 7 bases from J; bases unmatched to any gene: 2. The CDR3 runs 15 residues. Germline CDR1 and CDR2: SGDLS and YYNGEE. DNA for the CDR3: TGTGCCAGCAGCGCAGGGACTAGCGGGAGGAATGAGCAGTTCTTC. It translates to CASSAGTSGRNEQFF. The entire variable domain, with the rest obtained from reference TRBV9 and TRBJ2-1, is as follows: DSGVTQTPKHLITATGQRVTLRCSPRSGDLSVYWYQQSLDQGLQFLIQYYNGEERAKGNILERFSAQQFPDLHSELNLSSLELGDSALYFCASSAGTSGRNEQFFGPGTRLTVL.

V usage is TRBV5-5 and J usage is TRBJ2-1; 7 bases are shared with TRBD2. The CDR3 runs 14 residues. Germline V gene data show CDR1 as SGHKS and CDR2 as YYEKEE (reference sequence). Trimming took 3 bases from V and 7 from J; bases not matched to a gene: 7. In DNA form, the CDR3 reads TGTGCCAGCAGCTGGCGGAGCGGGGTGAATGAGCAGTTCTTC. It is translated as CASSWRSGVNEQFF.